This is a list of T cell receptor beta chains from one sample in a study of cytomegalovirus exposure and HLA in healthy donors. The repertoire was sequenced with immunoSEQ multiplex PCR; TCRdb's copy has only in-frame clones and lacks some. The sample includes roughly 90,000 clones, more than 70% of them seen just once. Material for sequencing was PBMCs. All receptors come from a young man in good health and CMV-seronegative. Both conserved end residues are part of each CDR3. The D gene is left open where the match is weak. Part of the rows lack a size; the others show once, few, many or a class for expanded clones.

CASSLAGGPRAKNIQYF	TGCGCCAGCAGCTTGGCCGGGGGACCCAGGGCGAAAAACATTCAGTACTTC	17	.	.	TRBV5-1	TRBJ2-4
CASRQGQPSGNTIYF	TGTGCCAGCAGGCAGGGACAGCCCTCTGGAAACACCATATATTTT	15	TRBD1	once	TRBV6-1	TRBJ1-3
CASSPRGVTNEKLFF	TGCGCCAGCAGCCCTCGGGGGGTCACTAATGAAAAACTGTTTTTT	15	.	.	TRBV5-1	TRBJ1-4
CAWSEGLAAQETQYF	TGTGCCTGGAGTGAGGGACTAGCGGCGCAAGAGACCCAGTACTTC	15	TRBD2	.	TRBV30	TRBJ2-5
CASSGGGGGTEAFF	TGCGCCAGCAGTGGCGGGGGGGGAGGCACTGAAGCTTTCTTT	14	.	.	TRBV10-2	TRBJ1-1
CASSISYQEAFF	TGTGCCAGTAGTATCAGTTACCAAGAAGCTTTCTTT	12	.	.	TRBV19	TRBJ1-1
CASSRGGRLLTYNEQFF	TGTGCCAGCAGCCGGGGGGGCCGGCTATTGACATACAATGAGCAGTTCTTC	17	TRBD2	.	TRBV13	TRBJ2-1
CASSGDSSNQPQHF	TGTGCCAGCAGCGGTGACAGTAGCAATCAGCCCCAGCATTTT	14	.	.	TRBV6-1	TRBJ1-5
CASSLGGFSPLHF	TGTGCCAGTAGTTTGGGAGGCTTTTCGCCCCTCCACTTT	13	.	.	TRBV19	TRBJ1-6
CASSIGGFSGDTEAFF	TGTGCCAGTAGTATAGGGGGATTTTCGGGGGACACTGAAGCTTTCTTT	16	.	.	TRBV19	TRBJ1-1
CAWHSGKGSNQPQHF	TGTGCCTGGCATTCAGGGAAAGGGAGCAATCAGCCCCAGCATTTT	15	.	.	TRBV30	TRBJ1-5
CASSAGTGPSEQYF	TGTGCCAGCAGCGCCGGGACAGGGCCCAGCGAGCAGTACTTC	14	TRBD1	.	TRBV9	TRBJ2-7